This TCR beta chain was identified in a study of T cells in Graves' hyperthyroidism and ophthalmopathy. Turning to the study itself: The blood sample was taken at first diagnosis, before treatment began. The study's findings and limits: Appearing also in blood were most of the thyroid clonotypes expanded above 0.001.

Many counts were recorded for this clonotype. No antigen is known for it. Amplified TCR beta CDR3 regions came from RNA transcripts. In the first-round RT-PCR of the TCR CDR3, the HTBI primer set was used. TCRdb recomputed calls from the multiplex PCR reads with MiXCR, one row per CDR3 protein. The table lists about 290,000 distinct CDR3 sequences, over 12% of them singletons. This CDR3 is 14 amino acids long. The ends were cut back, 2 bases at V and 6 bases at J, with 11 bases in the middle. Germline V gene sequence: CDR1 MNHEY, CDR2 SVGEGT. J is TRBJ2-1 and V is TRBV6-2 or TRBV6-3; no clear D. This sequence was found in a woman in her forties or fifties with Graves' hyperthyroidism that later progressed to Graves' ophthalmopathy. Specimen: blood. CDR3 sequence: CASSYGSPPNEQFF. The CDR3 coding sequence is TGTGCCAGCAGTTACGGGTCACCCCCCAATGAGCAGTTCTTC.